This TCR beta chain was found in a study of blood T cell repertoires in COVID-19. Trimming stripped 5 bases from V and 3 bases from J, with 5 bases between. CDR1 and CDR2 (germline): SGHVS, FQNEAQ. The CDR3 loop spans 12 amino acids. The repertoire was sequenced with immunoSEQ multiplex PCR; TCRdb's copy has only in-frame clones and lacks some. The sample has roughly 110,000 clones, around 80% seen once; the top ten hold under 8%. V usage is TRBV7-8 and J usage is TRBJ1-5; D unclear. The specimen sequenced was peripheral blood. This clonotype was sampled from an elderly man with COVID-19, enrolled during active disease. As DNA, the CDR3 is TGTGCCAGCAGCCTTTACAATCAGCCCCAGCATTTT. Translated, it gives CASSLYNQPQHF.